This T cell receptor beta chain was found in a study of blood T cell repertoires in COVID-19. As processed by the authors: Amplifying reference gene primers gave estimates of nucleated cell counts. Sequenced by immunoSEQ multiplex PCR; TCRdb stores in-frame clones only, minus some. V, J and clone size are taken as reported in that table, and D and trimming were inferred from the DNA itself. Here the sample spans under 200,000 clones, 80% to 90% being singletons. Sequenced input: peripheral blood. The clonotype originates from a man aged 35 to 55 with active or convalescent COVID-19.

This CDR3 reads CASSQEETGTLYGYTF. The CDR3 DNA is TGTGCCAGCAGCCAAGAGGAGACAGGTACCCTCTATGGCTACACCTTC. The chain links TRBV4-2 to TRBJ1-2; perhaps TRBD1 as D (6 bases). Germline assignment: CDR1 LGHNA and CDR2 YNFKEQ. Trimming took off 0 bases at V and 4 bases at J, with 15 bases between the two ends. The CDR3 is 16 residues long.